The 5 T cell receptor beta chains below come from one sample, sequenced in a study of shared clonotypes between healthy human individuals. Only in-frame clones appear in the TCRdb table, and some are missing; sequencing was by immunoSEQ multiplex PCR. Among some 1.1 million clones listed, roughly 80% were seen once. What was sequenced was memory CD4+ T cells from PBMCs. The subset denotes: CD45RA-negative fraction. The receptors shown here come from a man between 18 and 29 years old in good health. Some clones in this sample may be carry-over from other donors' samples.

Only one count was recorded for this clone. This chain links TRBV10-1 with TRBJ2-2; 13 nucleotides line up with TRBD2. The CDR3 is 16 amino acids. The V gene's germline CDR1 is WNHNN and CDR2 SYGVQD (reference sequence). V was pared by 7 bases and J by 6 bases, with 8 bases of the junction left unmatched. The CDR3 is CASTGTSGIFPGELFF. CDR3 DNA: TGCGCCAGCACCGGGACTAGCGGGATATTCCCCGGGGAGCTGTTTTTT.

This chain joins TRBV25-1 and TRBJ1-2; D is undetermined. Germline V gives CDR1 MGHDK, CDR2 SYGVNS. This CDR3 spans 13 amino acids. Trimming stripped 6 bases from V and 7 bases from J, with 15 bases between. Here the CDR3 reads CASRPSMAAGYTF. For the CDR3, the DNA is TGTGCCAGCAGACCTTCCATGGCGGCTGGCTACACCTTC.

This CDR3 reads CASSFTGGRRSYEQYF. CDR3 bases: TGTGCCAGCAGCTTCACAGGGGGACGCCGTTCCTACGAGCAGTACTTC. This chain joins TRBV28 and TRBJ2-7; TRBD1 agrees at 8 bases. Germline V CDR1 and CDR2: MDHEN, SYDVKM. With 6 bases clipped from V and 1 base from J, the junction kept 11 bases outside the gene matches. There are 16 residues in the CDR3.

The rearrangement uses TRBV30 and TRBJ2-7, with 9 bases identical to TRBD1. Germline CDR1 GTSNPN, CDR2 SVGIG (reference sequence). The ends lost 0 bases at V and 1 base at J; junction bases unmatched: 7. CDR3 length: 16 amino acids. The CDR3: CAWSVHRTGVSYEQYF. The CDR3 bases are TGTGCCTGGAGTGTACATCGGACAGGGGTATCCTACGAGCAGTACTTC.

This clone was detected once. Lacking the conserved final phenylalanine or tryptophan, this CDR3 likely reflects a read error. This rearrangement joins TRBV30 to TRBJ1-2; possible D gene TRBD1, 5 bases. V dropped 7 bases and J dropped 4 bases, with 13 bases sitting between them. The germline CDR1 and CDR2 sequences are GTSNPN and SVGIG (reference sequence). The CDR3 sequence is 12 residues long. The CDR3 reads CAYLGGSYGYTS. For the CDR3, the DNA is TGTGCCTACCTCGGGGGGAGCTATGGCTACACCTCC.